The next 11 T cell receptor beta chains were all read from a single sample in a study of T cell changes during pregnancy in multiple sclerosis. Profiled with immunoSEQ multiplex PCR; TCRdb holds only in-frame clones, not every one. The table includes about 30,000 clones, nearly 90% detected once. The sequencing here drew on CD8+ T cells from peripheral blood mononuclear cells, taken in the second trimester of pregnancy. These TCRs come from a female donor with multiple sclerosis, enrolled in a pregnancy study.

The chain has TRBV15 and TRBJ2-1, with 7 bases matching TRBD2. The CDR3 loop spans 14 amino acids. Germline V gives CDR1 LNHNV, CDR2 YYDKDF (reference sequence). J lost 5 bases, V lost 6 bases, and 7 bases had no gene match. The CDR3 here is CATRIGGGDNEQFF. In DNA, the CDR3 is TGTGCCACCAGAATCGGCGGGGGAGACAATGAGCAGTTCTTC.

The chain links TRBV28 to TRBJ2-7; 8 nucleotides align to TRBD2. Germline lookup yields CDR1 MDHEN and CDR2 SYDVKM. The CDR3 totals 15 residues. V lost 5 bases, J lost 0 bases, and 6 bases stayed unmatched. CDR3 protein: CASSGHSGDSYEQYF. CDR3 in DNA: TGTGCCAGCAGTGGTCATAGCGGGGACTCCTACGAGCAGTACTTC.

This chain joins TRBV9 and TRBJ2-1; 8 nucleotides align to TRBD1. With V trimmed by 0 bases and J by 6 bases, 2 bases remained unmatched. This CDR3 is 14 amino acids long. The V gene's germline CDR1 is SGDLS and CDR2 YYNGEE. The CDR3 DNA reads as TGTGCCAGCAGCGTAGCAGGGGGCCCCAATGAGCAGTTCTTC. Translating it yields CASSVAGGPNEQFF. Combining the CDR3 with reference TRBV9 and TRBJ2-1 gives the whole variable domain DSGVTQTPKHLITATGQRVTLRCSPRSGDLSVYWYQQSLDQGLQFLIQYYNGEERAKGNILERFSAQQFPDLHSELNLSSLELGDSALYFCASSVAGGPNEQFFGPGTRLTVL.

This chain uses TRBV2 with TRBJ2-1, with 8 bases aligning to TRBD1. CDR1 is SNHLY and CDR2 is FYNNEI in the germline V gene. With 0 bases clipped from V and 1 base from J, the junction kept 11 bases outside the gene matches. The CDR3 totals 19 residues. The CDR3 loop is CASSEALGSQGASYNEQFF. The CDR3 nucleotides read TGTGCCAGCAGTGAAGCGCTAGGGTCTCAGGGGGCTTCCTACAATGAGCAGTTCTTC.

The rearrangement links TRBV5-8 to TRBJ2-3, with D possibly being TRBD2 (5 bases). This CDR3 region has 15 residues. Between the trimmed V and J ends, which lost 4 bases and 2 bases, there was a span of 14 bases. Germline V gives CDR1 SGHTS, CDR2 YDEGEE. CDR3 DNA sequence: TGTGCCAGCAGCCCAGTCAGCGGAAACACAGATACGCAGTATTTT. Translated: CASSPVSGNTDTQYF.

The V and J genes are TRBV4-2 and TRBJ2-7, with D possibly being TRBD1 (6 bases). The CDR3 extends over 12 amino acids. The V and J ends lost 8 bases and 1 base respectively, with 9 bases between them. The germline gives CDR1 LGHNA, CDR2 YNFKEQ. The DNA of the CDR3 is TGTGCCAGCGCAGGGGAGTCCTACGAGCAGTACTTC. This translates into CASAGESYEQYF.

The chain uses TRBV4-3 and TRBJ1-1, with a tentative D call TRBD1 (6 bases). The CDR3 runs 15 residues. Trimming cost V 1 base and J 3 bases, with 12 bases left between them. Germline values: CDR1 LGHNA, CDR2 YSLEER. CDR3 sequence (DNA): TGCGCCAGCAGCCAAGGCAGGGGTTGGGACACTGAAGCTTTCTTT. Protein sequence: CASSQGRGWDTEAFF.

V is TRBV13 and J is TRBJ1-1; D remains ambiguous. The germline V gene has CDR1 PRHDT and CDR2 FYEKMQ (reference sequence). V dropped 4 bases and J dropped 1 base, with 7 bases sitting between them. The CDR3 has 13 residues. The CDR3 spells CASSSSPNTEAFF. CDR3 sequence (DNA): TGTGCCAGCAGCTCCTCTCCGAACACTGAAGCTTTCTTT.

This clone has just one count. The V call is TRBV7-9, the J call TRBJ2-7; TRBD2 matches at 7 bases. CDR3 size: 14 residues. V trimming: 0 bases; J trimming: 6 bases; junction bases outside the gene matches: 5. Germline CDR1 reads SEHNR; CDR2 reads FQNEAQ (reference sequence). The CDR3 sequence: CASSLANPGGEQYF. CDR3 DNA sequence: TGTGCCAGCAGCTTAGCCAACCCGGGGGGCGAGCAGTACTTC. Complete variable domain (other parts from reference TRBV7-9 and TRBJ2-7): DTGVSQNPRHKITKRGQNVTFRCDPISEHNRLYWYRQTLGQGPEFLTYFQNEAQLEKSRLLSDRFSAERPKGSFSTLEIQRTEQGDSAMYLCASSLANPGGEQYFGPGTRLTVT.

In nucleotides, the CDR3 is TGTGCCAGCAGCTTGGGGCGAGACAGGGGCGGAAACACCATATATTTT. Protein sequence: CASSLGRDRGGNTIYF. The chain links TRBV5-6 to TRBJ1-3, with 8 nucleotides matching TRBD1. The CDR3 spans 16 residues. Trimming cost V 0 bases and J 4 bases; bases outside gene matches: 6. From germline, CDR1 is SGHDT and CDR2 YYEEEE.

This sequence joins TRBV7-8 and TRBJ2-7; possibly TRBD2 for D (5 bases). The CDR3 covers 15 residues. V was pared by 4 bases and J by 9 bases, with 22 bases between. Germline V gene sequence: CDR1 SGHVS, CDR2 FQNEAQ. The CDR3 spells CASSSPKSYSAGQYF. The DNA of the CDR3 is TGTGCCAGCAGCTCTCCTAAGTCTTACTCTGCGGGGCAGTACTTC.